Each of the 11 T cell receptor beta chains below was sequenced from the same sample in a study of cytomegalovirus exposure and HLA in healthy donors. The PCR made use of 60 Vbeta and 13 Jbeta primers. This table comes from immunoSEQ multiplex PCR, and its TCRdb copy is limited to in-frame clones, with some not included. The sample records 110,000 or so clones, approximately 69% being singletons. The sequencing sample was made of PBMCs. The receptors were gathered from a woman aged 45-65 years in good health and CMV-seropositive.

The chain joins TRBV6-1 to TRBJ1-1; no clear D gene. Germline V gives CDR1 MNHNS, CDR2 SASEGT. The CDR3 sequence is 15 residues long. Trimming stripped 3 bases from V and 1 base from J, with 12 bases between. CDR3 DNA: TGTGCCAGCAGTGAGACATGGCCCCGGAACACTGAAGCTTTCTTT. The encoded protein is CASSETWPRNTEAFF.

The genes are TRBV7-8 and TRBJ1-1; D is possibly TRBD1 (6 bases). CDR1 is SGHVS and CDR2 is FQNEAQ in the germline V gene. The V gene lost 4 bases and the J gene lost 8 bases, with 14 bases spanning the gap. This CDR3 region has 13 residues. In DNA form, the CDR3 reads TGTGCCAGCAGCTACGGGGGGGCTGCAGAAGCTTTCTTT. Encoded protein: CASSYGGAAEAFF.

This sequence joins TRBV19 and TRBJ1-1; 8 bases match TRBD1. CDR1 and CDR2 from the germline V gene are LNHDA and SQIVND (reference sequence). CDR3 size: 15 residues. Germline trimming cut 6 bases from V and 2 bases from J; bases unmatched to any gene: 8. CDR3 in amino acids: CASRDRGSTNTEAFF. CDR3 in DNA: TGTGCCAGTAGAGACAGGGGCTCCACAAACACTGAAGCTTTCTTT.

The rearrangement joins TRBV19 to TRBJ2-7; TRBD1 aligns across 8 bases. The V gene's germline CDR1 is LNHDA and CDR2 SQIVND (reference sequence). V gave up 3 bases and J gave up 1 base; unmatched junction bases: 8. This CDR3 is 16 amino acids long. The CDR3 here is CASSMAQGGFSYEQYF. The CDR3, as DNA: TGTGCCAGTAGTATGGCACAGGGGGGTTTTTCCTACGAGCAGTACTTC.

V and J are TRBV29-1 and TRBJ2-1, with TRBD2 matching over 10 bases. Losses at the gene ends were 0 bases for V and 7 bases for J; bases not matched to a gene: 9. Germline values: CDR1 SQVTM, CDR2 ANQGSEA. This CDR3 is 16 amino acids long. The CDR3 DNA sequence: TGCAGCGTTGAAGATAGCGGGAGGACGTACCAAAATGAGCAGTTCTTC. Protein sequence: CSVEDSGRTYQNEQFF.

CDR3 in amino acids: CASSSYDLGRETQYF. CDR3 bases: TGTGCCAGTAGTAGTTACGATTTGGGCCGCGAGACCCAGTACTTC. The chain is built from TRBV19 and TRBJ2-5; no clear D. CDR1 is LNHDA and CDR2 is SQIVND in the germline V gene (reference sequence). The CDR3 runs to 15 residues. Deletions cut 4 bases from V and 5 bases from J, with 17 bases between.

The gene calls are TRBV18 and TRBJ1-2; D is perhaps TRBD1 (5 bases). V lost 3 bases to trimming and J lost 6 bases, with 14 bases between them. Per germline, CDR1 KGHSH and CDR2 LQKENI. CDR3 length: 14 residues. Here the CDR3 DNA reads TGTGCCAGCTCACCGGGCGGGGGAGCGGATGGCTACACCTTC. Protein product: CASSPGGGADGYTF.

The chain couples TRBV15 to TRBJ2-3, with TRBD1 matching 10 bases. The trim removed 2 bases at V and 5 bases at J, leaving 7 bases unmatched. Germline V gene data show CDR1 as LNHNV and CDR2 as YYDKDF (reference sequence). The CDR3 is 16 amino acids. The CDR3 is CATSRSGTGDQDTQYF. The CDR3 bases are TGTGCCACCAGCAGATCCGGGACAGGGGATCAAGATACGCAGTATTTT.

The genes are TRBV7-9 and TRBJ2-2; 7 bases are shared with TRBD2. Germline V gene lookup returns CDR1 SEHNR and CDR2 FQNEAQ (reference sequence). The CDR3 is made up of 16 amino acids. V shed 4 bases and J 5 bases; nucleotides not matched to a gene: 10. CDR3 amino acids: CASSSEVLARTGELFF. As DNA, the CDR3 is TGTGCCAGCAGCTCGGAGGTACTAGCGAGAACCGGGGAGCTGTTTTTT.

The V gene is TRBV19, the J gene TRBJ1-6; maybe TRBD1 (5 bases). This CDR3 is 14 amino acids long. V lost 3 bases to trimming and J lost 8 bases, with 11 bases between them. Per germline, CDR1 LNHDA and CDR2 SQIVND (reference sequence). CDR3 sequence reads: CASSIRTPHSPLHF. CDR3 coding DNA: TGTGCCAGTAGTATTCGGACACCCCATTCACCCCTCCACTTT.

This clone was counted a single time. The CDR3 loop reads CASSTTGYDSPLHF. CDR3 DNA: TGTGCCAGCAGCACCACGGGGTATGATTCACCCCTCCACTTT. The V and J genes are TRBV7-9 and TRBJ1-6; no firm D call. From germline, CDR1 is SEHNR and CDR2 FQNEAQ (reference sequence). The CDR3 is made up of 14 amino acids. Between the trimmed V and J ends, which lost 5 bases and 8 bases, there was a span of 13 bases.